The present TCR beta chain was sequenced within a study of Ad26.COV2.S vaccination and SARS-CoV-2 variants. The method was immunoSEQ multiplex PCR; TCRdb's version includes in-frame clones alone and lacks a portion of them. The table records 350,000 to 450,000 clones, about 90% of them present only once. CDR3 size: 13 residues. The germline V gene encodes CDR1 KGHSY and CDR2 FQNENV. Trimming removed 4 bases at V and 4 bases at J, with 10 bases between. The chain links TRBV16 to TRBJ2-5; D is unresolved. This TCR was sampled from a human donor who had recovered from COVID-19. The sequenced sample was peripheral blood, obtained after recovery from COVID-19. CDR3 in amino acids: CASSPAAAETQYF. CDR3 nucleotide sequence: TGTGCCAGCAGCCCCGCGGCGGCAGAGACCCAGTACTTC.